This T cell receptor beta chain stems from a study of T cell responses to AZD1222 COVID-19 vaccine. Points from the study as a whole: Repertoire samples came only from after the peak T cell response. Reportedly, close to half of spike-specific TCRs are directed against unmutated variant regions.

Per germline, CDR1 MDHEN and CDR2 SYDVKM. Trimming shortened V by 2 bases and J by 8 bases, and 15 bases separated the two germline ends. The CDR3 sequence is 14 residues long. Libraries were prepared by immunoSEQ multiplex PCR; TCRdb keeps only in-frame clonotypes and omits some of them. This table has 100,000 to 150,000 clones, around 90% appearing once. Details on this clone: Its antigen remains unknown.

This sequence originates from an adult in good health. Sequenced material: peripheral blood, taken on day 0 of AZD1222 vaccination. This chain joins TRBV28 and TRBJ1-2; the D is unclear. This CDR3 is CASSLGSRKGGYTF. In nucleotides, the CDR3 is TGTGCCAGCAGTTTAGGTTCCAGAAAAGGAGGCTACACCTTC.